A selection of T cell receptor beta chains follows, all from one sample in a study of lymphopenia after photon versus proton radiotherapy. Repertoires were generated with immunoSEQ multiplex PCR, while TCRdb's copy carries only in-frame clones and drops some. The profile shows about 26,000 clones, roughly 85% of them singletons. This specimen consisted of peripheral blood, obtained from a patient treated with photon-based radiotherapy. The source is a man younger than 45 with gastric cancer. CDR3s include the opening cysteine and the closing phenylalanine or tryptophan. Part of the rows lack a size; the others show once, few, many or a class for expanded clones.

v_call,clone_size,j_call,cdr3_aa
TRBV9,-,TRBJ2-1,CASSRTSGRTNEQFF
TRBV6-5,-,TRBJ2-7,CASSYSDGSLSEQYF
TRBV6-4,-,TRBJ1-2,CASSDSTWGSGRYTF
TRBV2,-,TRBJ1-5,CASDSDWGGRSNQPQHF
TRBV6-6,-,TRBJ2-5,CASRGFTQETQYF
TRBV19,-,TRBJ1-2,CATKLGSYNYGYTF
TRBV19,once,TRBJ1-2,CASSTQTPGYTF
TRBV18,-,TRBJ2-5,CASSKIGQGDATQYF
TRBV18,-,TRBJ2-1,CASSPSSGEQFF
TRBV12-5,-,TRBJ1-2,CASGSRTFYQNRGSQPSYTF
TRBV18,-,TRBJ2-3,CASSLRASTDTQYF
TRBV10-3,-,TRBJ2-7,CAISGIAGGLSYEQYF
TRBV7-2,once,TRBJ1-2,CASSLYPTGGFGYTF
TRBV18,-,TRBJ1-5,CASSPGTGSNQPQHF
TRBV2,once,TRBJ1-5,CASTPGQGNQPQHF
TRBV18,-,TRBJ2-7,CASSPSGTHLSYEQYF
TRBV5-1,-,TRBJ1-1,CASSLEGQTMNTEAFF
TRBV2,-,TRBJ2-3,CASSENPFSTDTQYF
TRBV5-4,-,TRBJ2-5,CAGASGLAGEGTQYF
TRBV29-1,-,TRBJ1-1,CSVALVFGEAFF
TRBV6-5,-,TRBJ2-7,CASSQGSLQFQYF
TRBV29-1,-,TRBJ2-7,CSAYGSSYEQYF
TRBV7-2,once,TRBJ2-3,CASSLDSGSTDTQYF
TRBV5-1,-,TRBJ2-1,CASSPGTSDEQFF
TRBV6-1,once,TRBJ1-2,CASSTGIYGYTF
TRBV9,-,TRBJ1-2,CASSVDVSYGYTF
TRBV19,-,TRBJ2-5,CASSIWARDRSYQETQYF
TRBV5-4,once,TRBJ2-3,CASSWRTSGNTDTQYF
TRBV10-3,-,TRBJ2-1,CATTGLADEQFF
TRBV28,-,TRBJ1-2,CASMVANYGYTF
TRBV5-4,-,TRBJ2-5,CASSLPTSGGETQYF
TRBV11-2,-,TRBJ2-3,CASSYTLDTQYF
TRBV28,-,TRBJ1-2,CASSPQGRGRGYTF
TRBV28,-,TRBJ1-2,CASSSGTELPYTF
TRBV9,-,TRBJ1-3,CASTDSGNTIYF
TRBV19,-,TRBJ2-4,CASSMGVRENIQYF
TRBV9,-,TRBJ2-7,CASSVGLAGALDEQYF
TRBV11-2,-,TRBJ2-2,CASSLSGLAGKGGELFF
TRBV28,-,TRBJ2-7,CASRRIYSSYEQYF
TRBV28,-,TRBJ2-4,CASSTENIQYF
TRBV7-9,-,TRBJ2-5,CAGALSQETQYF
TRBV5-4,-,TRBJ2-5,CASSLGDRQETQYF
TRBV4-1,-,TRBJ1-3,CASSQDLSGNTIYF
TRBV25-1,-,TRBJ2-5,CASRAGQETQYF
TRBV10-1,-,TRBJ2-7,CASSEFSGEGNYEQYF
TRBV2,-,TRBJ1-5,CAIAEMDSLSNQPQHF
TRBV11-1,once,TRBJ1-1,CASSPAGAGPMNTEAFF
TRBV5-5,-,TRBJ2-7,CASSLGASDGGSFWDEQYF
TRBV7-4,once,TRBJ2-1,CASSSPLDGDNEQFF
TRBV7-9,-,TRBJ1-4,CASSLAPTGVGEKLFF
TRBV7-9,-,TRBJ2-7,CASSKTQRTSYEQYF
TRBV28,-,TRBJ1-1,CASSLSGVAEAFF
TRBV6-5,-,TRBJ2-7,CASSYGTRYEQYF
TRBV28,once,TRBJ2-2,CASTMRGGRAPTELTGELFF
TRBV28,-,TRBJ2-7,CASSSQTGGPDEQYF
TRBV25-1,once,TRBJ1-1,CASSESKNTEAFF
TRBV10-3,-,TRBJ2-2,CAITRSGGTNTGELFF
TRBV6-1,-,TRBJ2-3,CASSDNTDTQYF
TRBV15,-,TRBJ2-7,CATSRVGTNSYEQYF
TRBV6-6,-,TRBJ1-1,CASSSTGTGRAEAFF